This T cell receptor beta chain is drawn from a study of T cells in Graves' hyperthyroidism and ophthalmopathy. Amplification yielded TCR beta CDR3 regions, with RNA transcripts as the source. The TCR CDR3 first-round RT-PCR relied on the HTBI primer set. MiXCR, applied by TCRdb to the multiplex PCR reads, yields one record per CDR3 protein. The sample contains hundreds of thousands of distinct CDR3 sequences, roughly 15% of which appear only once. The table lists this clonotype with a few counts. Uncontrolled infection, other autoimmune disease, pregnancy or lactation barred patients from enrollment. The sample taken for sequencing was blood. This TCR derives from a woman in her thirties or forties with Graves' ophthalmopathy.

Here the CDR3 DNA reads TGCAGTGGCGAAACAGGGGGCGAATTCAGGAATGAGCAGTTCTTC. Amino acid sequence: CSGETGGEFRNEQFF. The rearrangement joins TRBV20-1 to TRBJ2-1; TRBD1 matches at 9 bases. Germline CDR1 is DFQATT and CDR2 is SNEGSKA (reference sequence). V trimming: 7 bases; J trimming: 7 bases; junction bases outside the gene matches: 14. CDR3 length equals 15 residues.